The following is a T cell receptor beta chain sequence with its context. This record comes from a study of blood T cell repertoires in COVID-19. Sequenced by immunoSEQ multiplex PCR; TCRdb stores in-frame clones only, minus some. The sample has 150,000 to 250,000 clones; 70% to 80% are singletons. CDR1 and CDR2 (germline): SGHKS, YYEKEE (reference sequence). Losses at the gene ends were 4 bases for V and 1 base for J; bases not matched to a gene: 13. The CDR3 contains 18 residues. The sequenced sample consisted of peripheral blood. The gene calls are TRBV5-5 and TRBJ1-3; 8 positions agree with TRBD1. This receptor was taken from a middle-aged woman with COVID-19, enrolled during active disease. CDR3 DNA sequence: TGTGCCAGCAGCCTGGCAACCGGGACAGGAATTTCTGGAAACACCATATATTTT. Residues: CASSLATGTGISGNTIYF.